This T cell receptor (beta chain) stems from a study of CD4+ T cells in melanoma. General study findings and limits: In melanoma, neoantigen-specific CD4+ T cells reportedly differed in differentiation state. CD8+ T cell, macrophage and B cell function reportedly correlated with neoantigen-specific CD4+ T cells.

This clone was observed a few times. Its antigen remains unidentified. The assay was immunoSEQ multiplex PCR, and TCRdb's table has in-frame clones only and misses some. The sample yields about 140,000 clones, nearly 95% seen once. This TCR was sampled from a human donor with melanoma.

CDR3 bases: TGTGCCAGCAGTTCCCCTTTGGCGGGCTCCTACAATGAGCAGTTCTTC. Translating gives CASSSPLAGSYNEQFF. V usage is TRBV28 and J usage is TRBJ2-1, with D possibly matching TRBD2 (5 bases). Trimming left V 4 bases short and J 0 bases short, with 13 bases between. CDR1 and CDR2 (germline): MDHEN, SYDVKM. The CDR3 is 16 amino acids.